The 26 T cell receptor beta chains in this list originate from one sample, sequenced in a study of early T cells in non-severe SARS-CoV-2 infection. TCRdb reprocessed the 5' RACE reads via MiXCR and lists one record per CDR3 protein. Of about 50,000 distinct CDR3 sequences in the sample, around 9.6% are singletons; the top ten hold approximately 4.9%. The specimen was whole blood, collected at baseline. The receptors originated from an adult who was a healthcare worker with PCR-confirmed SARS-CoV-2 infection or an uninfected control (not recorded which).

This clonotype was counted only a few times. The V gene is TRBV12-2, the J gene TRBJ1-1; the DNA was not compared with TRBD1, the D call given in the table. TRBV12-2 is a documented pseudogene. The CDR3 covers 13 residues. The CDR3 sequence: CASRLKGRTEAFF. In DNA, the CDR3 is TGTGCAAGTCGCCTGAAGGGGCGCACTGAAGCTTTCTTT.

This clonotype turned up a few times. The J gene is TRBJ1-1, the V gene TRBV6-2 or TRBV6-3, with D unclear. V was shortened by 8 bases and J by 1 base, with 11 bases between the two germline ends. This CDR3 region has 13 residues. Germline loops: CDR1 MNHEY, CDR2 SVGEGT. Here the CDR3 reads CASGEGPNTEAFF. CDR3 in DNA: TGTGCCAGCGGGGAAGGGCCGAACACTGAAGCTTTCTTT.

By share of the sample, this clonotype is medium-sized. J is TRBJ2-3 and V is TRBV28; 9 nucleotides match TRBD2. CDR3 length equals 15 residues. The germline CDR1 and CDR2 sequences are MDHEN and SYDVKM. V lost 10 bases, J lost 1 base, and 9 bases stayed unmatched. The CDR3 coding sequence is TGTGCCACCAAAAATAGCGGGAGACGCACAGATACGCAGTATTTT. It encodes CATKNSGRRTDTQYF.

This clonotype was detected many times. The J gene is TRBJ2-7, the V gene TRBV20-1; 10 bases fit TRBD1. Trimming removed 0 bases from V and 6 bases from J; junction bases left unmatched: 8. In germline, CDR1 is DFQATT, CDR2 SNEGSKA (reference sequence). This CDR3 comprises 15 residues. The CDR3 nucleotides are TGCAGTGCTAGAGATCCCTGGACAGGGGGAATCGAGCAGTACTTC. It codes for CSARDPWTGGIEQYF.

V is TRBV19 and J is TRBJ2-6; 8 bases align to TRBD1. V dropped 5 bases and J dropped 3; count of bases not matched to a gene: 3. The CDR3 totals 15 residues. CDR1 is LNHDA and CDR2 is SQIVND in the germline V gene (reference sequence). CDR3 sequence: CASSHDRGGANVLTF. The CDR3 DNA sequence: TGTGCCAGTAGTCACGACAGGGGTGGGGCCAACGTCCTGACTTTC.

This sequence joins TRBV6-6 and TRBJ1-3; 8 nucleotides line up with TRBD1. Trimming took 2 bases from V and 2 from J; bases not matched to a gene: 5. Germline CDR1 is MNHNY and CDR2 is SVGAGI (reference sequence). CDR3 size: 16 residues. CDR3 nucleotide sequence: TGTGCCAGCAGTTACGGTCAGGGGGCTACTGGAAACACCATATATTTT. Translation gives CASSYGQGATGNTIYF.

This clonotype has ten or more counts. This sequence joins TRBV7-9 and TRBJ2-1; D possibly uses TRBD1 or TRBD2 (6 bases each). Trimming stripped 5 bases from V and 8 bases from J, with 16 bases between. CDR1 and CDR2 (germline): SEHNR, FQNEAQ (reference sequence). This CDR3 has 14 amino acids. This chain's CDR3 is CASSPQGGLHEQFF. CDR3 nucleotides: TGTGCCAGCAGCCCACAGGGAGGACTCCATGAGCAGTTCTTC. Using reference TRBV7-9 and TRBJ2-1 for the parts outside the CDR3, the full variable domain is DTGVSQNPRHKITKRGQNVTFRCDPISEHNRLYWYRQTLGQGPEFLTYFQNEAQLEKSRLLSDRFSAERPKGSFSTLEIQRTEQGDSAMYLCASSPQGGLHEQFFGPGTRLTVL.

The gene calls are TRBV7-2 and TRBJ2-5; tentative D call: TRBD2 (6 bases). This CDR3 comprises 15 residues. Trimming cost V 2 bases and J 4 bases, with 14 bases left between them. The germline CDR1 and CDR2 sequences are SGHTA and FQGNSA. The CDR3 is CASSLLLLAGETQYF. The CDR3 DNA follows: TGTGCCAGCAGCTTATTATTACTAGCAGGAGAGACCCAGTACTTC.

In its sample, this clonotype was seen a few times. This sequence joins TRBV12-3 or TRBV12-4 and TRBJ1-2; D unclear. V was cut by 1 base and J by 1 base, with 10 bases left in between. The CDR3 runs 15 residues. Here the CDR3 reads CASSLEVGVNYGYTF. In DNA form, the CDR3 reads TGTGCCAGCAGTTTAGAGGTGGGAGTTAACTATGGCTACACCTTC.

The V and J genes are TRBV6-2 or TRBV6-3 and TRBJ2-6; a weak D match, TRBD1 (6 bases). Germline CDR1 reads MNHEY; CDR2 reads SVGEGT. There are 17 residues in the CDR3. V gave up 0 bases and J gave up 0 bases, with 9 bases separating them. This CDR3 reads CASSYSNRDSGANVLTF. The CDR3, as DNA: TGTGCCAGCAGTTACTCAAACAGGGACTCTGGGGCCAACGTCCTGACTTTC.

The rearrangement links TRBV9 to TRBJ2-5; D perhaps matches TRBD1 (6 bases). Between the trimmed V and J ends, which lost 4 bases and 5 bases, there was a span of 18 bases. CDR1 is SGDLS, CDR2 YYNGEE, per germline. The CDR3 is made up of 15 amino acids. DNA for the CDR3: TGTGCCAGCAGCTTCTCCGGGACATTCGGCGAGACCCAGTACTTC. As protein: CASSFSGTFGETQYF.

This clonotype showed up just a few times. The chain links TRBV5-4 to TRBJ1-2; TRBD1 aligns across 9 bases. The length of the CDR3 is 15 residues. Germline trimming cut 2 bases from V and 4 bases from J; bases unmatched to any gene: 6. Germline V CDR1 and CDR2: SGHNT, YYREEE (reference sequence). CDR3 in amino acids: CASSFTQGQGYGYTF. The CDR3 coding sequence is TGTGCCAGCAGCTTTACACAGGGACAGGGCTATGGCTACACCTTC.

V and J are TRBV7-9 and TRBJ2-3, with D perhaps matching TRBD1 (6 bases). CDR1 and CDR2 (germline): SEHNR, FQNEAQ (reference sequence). V lost 6 bases and J 12 bases, leaving 22 bases between the germline ends. The CDR3 is 14 residues long. The CDR3, as DNA: TGTGCCAGCAGTCCTTCCGGGACACTCGCTTCCCAGTATTTT. Residues: CASSPSGTLASQYF. Full variable domain (outside the CDR3, taken from reference TRBV7-9 and TRBJ2-3): DTGVSQNPRHKITKRGQNVTFRCDPISEHNRLYWYRQTLGQGPEFLTYFQNEAQLEKSRLLSDRFSAERPKGSFSTLEIQRTEQGDSAMYLCASSPSGTLASQYFGPGTRLTVL.

In its sample, this clonotype was seen a few times. The chain employs TRBV7-8 and TRBJ2-5; D call uncertain. This CDR3 spans 12 amino acids. V was shortened by 6 bases and J by 3 bases, with 8 bases between the two germline ends. Per germline, CDR1 SGHVS and CDR2 FQNEAQ. CDR3 coding DNA: TGTGCCAGCAGAACGGTCGAAGAGACCCAGTACTTC. Protein: CASRTVEETQYF.

This clonotype was seen at least ten times. The chain couples TRBV25-1 to TRBJ2-3; D possibly corresponds to TRBD2 (5 bases). Trimming cost V 3 bases and J 5 bases, with 12 bases left between them. CDR3 length equals 14 residues. Germline CDR1 MGHDK, CDR2 SYGVNS. CDR3 DNA sequence: TGTGCCAGCAGTGACACTAGGACCGTAGATACGCAGTATTTT. This gives the protein CASSDTRTVDTQYF.

This sequence joins TRBV5-1 and TRBJ2-1, with unresolved D. Per the germline V gene, CDR1 is SGHRS and CDR2 is YFSETQ. The CDR3 has 16 amino acids. V gave up 3 bases and J gave up 0 bases, with 13 bases separating them. The DNA of the CDR3 is TGCGCCAGCAGCTCCGCCGGCTCCAACTCCTACAATGAGCAGTTCTTC. Residues: CASSSAGSNSYNEQFF.

The J gene is TRBJ2-3, the V gene TRBV7-2; D call uncertain. The CDR3 is 14 amino acids. Germline V lookup: CDR1 SGHTA, CDR2 FQGNSA. The V gene lost 5 bases and the J gene lost 2 bases, with 11 bases spanning the gap. The CDR3 DNA reads as TGTGCCAGCAGCCCAACACGAGTCACAGATACGCAGTATTTT. It codes for CASSPTRVTDTQYF. Drawing the rest from reference TRBV7-2 and TRBJ2-3, the complete variable domain is GAGVSQSPSNKVTEKGKDVELRCDPISGHTALYWYRQSLGQGLEFLIYFQGNSAPDKSGLPSDRFSAERTGGSVSTLTIQRTQQEDSAVYLCASSPTRVTDTQYFGPGTRLTVL.

This clonotype was recorded a few times. In DNA form, the CDR3 reads TGCGCCAGCAGCTTGGGGGCAGGGTACACTGAAGCTTTCTTT. Translation: CASSLGAGYTEAFF. The J gene is TRBJ1-1, the V gene TRBV5-1, with D possibly being TRBD1 (5 bases). The CDR3 is made up of 14 amino acids. Per germline, CDR1 SGHRS and CDR2 YFSETQ. Trimming took 0 bases from V and 3 from J, leaving 9 bases between them.

The rearrangement links TRBV12-3 or TRBV12-4 to TRBJ1-1; tentatively, D is TRBD1 (5 bases). V gave up 6 bases and J gave up 4 bases, with 15 bases separating them. The length of the CDR3 is 14 residues. The CDR3 nucleotides read TGTGCCAGCAGGAGCTTAGACAGATTCACTGAAGCTTTCTTT. It translates to CASRSLDRFTEAFF.

This clonotype turned up a few times. The chain couples TRBV12-3 or TRBV12-4 to TRBJ2-1; 8 bases are shared with TRBD1. The CDR3 has 14 amino acids. V lost 5 bases and J lost 9; bases outside the gene matches: 9. This chain's CDR3 is CASSNRQGITEQFF. The CDR3 DNA is TGTGCCAGCAGTAATAGACAGGGGATTACTGAGCAGTTCTTC.

The table lists this clonotype with many counts. This rearrangement joins TRBV20-1 to TRBJ2-1; tentatively, D is TRBD2 (6 bases). V lost 7 bases and J lost 5, with 24 bases in between. Germline CDR1 is DFQATT and CDR2 is SNEGSKA (reference sequence). The CDR3 sequence is 16 residues long. CDR3 DNA: TGCAGTGTCGTGCGAGTTGGACGCGGGAAGGACAATGAGCAGTTCTTC. As protein: CSVVRVGRGKDNEQFF.

This clonotype was counted ten times or more. The gene calls are TRBV7-9 and TRBJ2-5; D perhaps matches TRBD2 (5 bases). The CDR3 extends over 14 amino acids. Trimming pared 5 bases from V and 1 base from J, leaving 11 bases between. Germline CDR1 and CDR2: SEHNR and FQNEAQ (reference sequence). CDR3 loop: CASSLQLGQETQYF. CDR3 sequence (DNA): TGTGCCAGCAGCCTCCAACTAGGCCAAGAGACCCAGTACTTC.

The V call is TRBV6-4, the J call TRBJ2-2, with a tentative D call TRBD1 (6 bases). This CDR3 has 13 residues. Trimming removed 6 bases at V and 6 bases at J, with 11 bases between. Germline lookup yields CDR1 MRHNA and CDR2 SNTAGT. The DNA of the CDR3 is TGTGCCAGCAGCAAGAACAGGGCCGGGGAGCTGTTTTTT. Translating gives CASSKNRAGELFF.

CDR3 sequence reads: CASSLFFSGTEAFF. The CDR3 region has the DNA TGCGCCAGCAGCTTGTTTTTCTCTGGCACTGAAGCTTTCTTT. The chain joins TRBV5-1 to TRBJ1-1, with D uncertain. Germline V gene data show CDR1 as SGHRS and CDR2 as YFSETQ. CDR3 length: 14 residues. The V end lost 1 base, the J end lost 4 bases, and 11 bases lay between the germline ends.

DNA for the CDR3: TGTGCCAGCTCACCACCTGACAGGGTCGTCTACAATGAGCAGTTCTTC. Residues: CASSPPDRVVYNEQFF. This chain joins TRBV18 and TRBJ2-1, with 7 nucleotides matching TRBD1. The trim removed 0 bases at V and 3 bases at J, leaving 5 bases unmatched. Germline V gene sequence: CDR1 KGHSH, CDR2 LQKENI. The CDR3 is 16 residues long.

This clonotype is categorized as medium-sized. V gene TRBV4-1 combines with J gene TRBJ1-2, with no clear D. The germline CDR1 and CDR2 sequences are MGHRA and YSYEKL. The CDR3 covers 12 residues. Trimming took off 4 bases at V and 8 bases at J, with 11 bases between the two ends. CDR3 sequence (DNA): TGCGCCAGCAGCCGGGATGGGTCCGGCTACACCTTC. It is translated as CASSRDGSGYTF.